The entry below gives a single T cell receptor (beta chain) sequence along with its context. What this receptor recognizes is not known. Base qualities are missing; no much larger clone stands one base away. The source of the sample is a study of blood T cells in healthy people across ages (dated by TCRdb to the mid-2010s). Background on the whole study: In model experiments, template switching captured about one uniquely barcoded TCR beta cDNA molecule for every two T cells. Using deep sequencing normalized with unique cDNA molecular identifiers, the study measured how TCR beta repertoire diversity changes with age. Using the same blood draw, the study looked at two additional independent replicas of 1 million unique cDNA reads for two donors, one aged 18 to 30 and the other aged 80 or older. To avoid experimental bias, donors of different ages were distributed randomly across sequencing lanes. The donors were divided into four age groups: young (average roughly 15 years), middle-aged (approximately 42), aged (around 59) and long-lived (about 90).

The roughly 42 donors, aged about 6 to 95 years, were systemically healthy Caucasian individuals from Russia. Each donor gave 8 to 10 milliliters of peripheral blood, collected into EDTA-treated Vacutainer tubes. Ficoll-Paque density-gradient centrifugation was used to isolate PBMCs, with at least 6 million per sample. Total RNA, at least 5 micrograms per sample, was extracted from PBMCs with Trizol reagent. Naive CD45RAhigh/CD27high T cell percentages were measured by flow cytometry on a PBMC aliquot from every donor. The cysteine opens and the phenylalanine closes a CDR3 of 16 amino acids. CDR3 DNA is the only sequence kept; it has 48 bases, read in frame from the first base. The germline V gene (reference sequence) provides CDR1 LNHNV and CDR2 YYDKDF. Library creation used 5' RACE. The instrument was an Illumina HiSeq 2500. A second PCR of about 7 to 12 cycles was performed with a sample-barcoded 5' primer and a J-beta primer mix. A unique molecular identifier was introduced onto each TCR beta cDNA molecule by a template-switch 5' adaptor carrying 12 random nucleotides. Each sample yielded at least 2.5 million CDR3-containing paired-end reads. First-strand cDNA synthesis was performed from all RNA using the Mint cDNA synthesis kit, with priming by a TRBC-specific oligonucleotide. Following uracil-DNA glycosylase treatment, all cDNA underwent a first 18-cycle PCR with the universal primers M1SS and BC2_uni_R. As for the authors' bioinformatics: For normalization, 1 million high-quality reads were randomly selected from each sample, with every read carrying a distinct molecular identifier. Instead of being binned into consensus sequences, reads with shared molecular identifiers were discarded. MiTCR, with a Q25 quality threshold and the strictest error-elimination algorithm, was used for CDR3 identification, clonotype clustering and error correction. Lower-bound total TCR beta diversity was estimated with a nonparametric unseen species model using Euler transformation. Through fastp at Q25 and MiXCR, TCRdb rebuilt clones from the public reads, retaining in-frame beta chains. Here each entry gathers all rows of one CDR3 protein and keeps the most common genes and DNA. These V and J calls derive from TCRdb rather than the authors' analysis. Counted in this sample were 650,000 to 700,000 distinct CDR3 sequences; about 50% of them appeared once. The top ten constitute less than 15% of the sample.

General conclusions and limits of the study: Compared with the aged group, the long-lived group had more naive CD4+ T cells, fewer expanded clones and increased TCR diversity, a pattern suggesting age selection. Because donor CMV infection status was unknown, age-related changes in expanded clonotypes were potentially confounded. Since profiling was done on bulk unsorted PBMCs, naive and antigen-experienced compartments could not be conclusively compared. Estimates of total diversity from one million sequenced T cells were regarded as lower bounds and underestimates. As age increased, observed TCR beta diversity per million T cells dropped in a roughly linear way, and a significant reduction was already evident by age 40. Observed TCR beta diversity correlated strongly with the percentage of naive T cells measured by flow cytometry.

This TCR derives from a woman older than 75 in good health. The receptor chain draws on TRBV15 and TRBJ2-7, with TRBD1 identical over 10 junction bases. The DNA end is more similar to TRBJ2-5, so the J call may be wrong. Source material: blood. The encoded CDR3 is CATSRFAGTGVETQYF. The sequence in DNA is TGTGCCACCAGCAGATTCGCCGGGACAGGGGTAGAGACCCAGTACTTC.